This TCR beta chain came from a study of cytomegalovirus exposure and HLA in healthy donors. PCR primers comprised 60 Vbeta and 13 Jbeta primers. Assay: immunoSEQ multiplex PCR; the TCRdb copy retains only in-frame clones and omits some. Altogether 100,000 to 150,000 clones are present, about 70% being singletons, with the ten largest covering 5.5% to 8.5%. The germline V gene has CDR1 LGHNA and CDR2 YSLEER. The length of the CDR3 is 17 residues. V gave up 3 bases and J gave up 5 bases; unmatched junction bases: 12. The source is a male donor in good health and CMV-seronegative. The rearrangement joins TRBV4-3 to TRBJ2-3, with 9 bases matching TRBD1. Sequences were obtained from PBMCs. The CDR3 DNA is TGCGCCAGCAGCCATTCGCCGGGACAGGGTATGATAGATACGCAGTATTTT. It encodes CASSHSPGQGMIDTQYF.